This T cell receptor (beta chain) was sequenced during a study of PD-L1 blockade in urothelial cancer (dated by TCRdb to about 2017). As for the study more broadly: Every patient began therapy in the mid-2010s and was given atezolizumab 1,200 mg intravenously every 3 weeks. Blood samples yielded a median of around 150,000 T cells and more than 80,000 unique TCRs, with median clonality roughly 0.084. Pretreatment blood TCR-seq was available for about 28 patients, at least one posttreatment blood collection was obtained for around 25 patients, and tumor TCR-seq was available for around 25 patients. About 90% of the 29 patients were males with bladder-origin urothelial cancer, and about 65% of the roughly 30 reported a prior smoking history. Progression-free survival longer than 6 months counted as durable clinical benefit, and TCR features were additionally tested against both progression-free and overall survival. Blood samples were analyzed at two time points: 3 weeks after treatment start (second dose) and 6 weeks after treatment start. Patients had an ECOG performance status of 0 or 1 and had received between 0 and 3 prior chemotherapy regimens. Somatic, immune and clinical correlates of response to PD-L1 blockade with atezolizumab in urothelial cancer were the focus of an exploratory multi-omic analysis. Whole exome sequencing and RNA sequencing of pretreatment tumors were performed alongside TCR sequencing in the same patients. Durable clinical benefit was achieved by nine patients and was not achieved by 20 patients. TCR sequencing covered pretreatment tumor samples and matched, serially collected peripheral blood taken before and after atezolizumab treatment. General study outcomes and caveats: Improved progression-free and overall survival was associated with having pretreatment peripheral blood TCR clonality below the median. Because of the small sample size (n of about 29) and the many exploratory analyses performed, the results are intended to be regarded as hypothesis-generating. Patients with durable benefit showed greater expansion of tumor-associated TCR clones in peripheral blood 3 weeks after starting treatment (n of about 20, p = 0.022).

A word on this clone: No antigen is known for it. Per-nucleotide qualities are absent, and no much larger clonotype sits a single base away.

In the paper's terms, the time point label means: pretreatment peripheral blood. The cohort comprised 29 patients with locally advanced or metastatic urothelial carcinoma treated at Memorial Sloan Kettering on a trial protocol. Peripheral blood mononuclear cells were collected pretreatment and during treatment, with between 1 and 8 total time points obtained per patient. The Qiagen DNeasy Blood extraction kit was used to purify genomic DNA from total PBMCs and tumor samples. PBMCs were collected pretreatment and during treatment, and were isolated and stored as previously described. Synthetic TCR analog templates were spiked into each PCR to estimate absolute template abundance from read counts. TCRbeta CDR3 regions were amplified from genomic DNA with bias-controlled V and J gene primers using the immunoSEQ assay. Rearranged TCRbeta segments were sequenced at approximately 20X coverage. As for the authors' bioinformatics: Sequencing errors were corrected by clustering and CDR3s were annotated against IMGT to assign V, D and J genes. Only productive TCRbeta rearrangements were used in downstream analyses, excluding out-of-frame or stop-codon sequences. To compute clonality, Shannon entropy was normalized by the log of the number of unique productive sequences and then subtracted from one. Clones differing between time points or between blood and tumor were identified using Fisher's exact test with Benjamini-Hochberg correction, with an adjusted p below 0.01 applied as the threshold. The table comes from immuneACCESS by way of TCRdb, which keeps in-frame sequences with V and J called. Part of the clones is missing from these tables; in studies checked, under half for an unresolved V gene and the rest for unknown reasons. That table gives V, J and clone size, and the DNA gave D and trimming. Within this sample are 55,000 to 75,000 clones, with about 81% of them counted one time only. The ten largest account for about 1.6% of the sample.

This receptor was taken from a man in his 70s with urothelial cancer. The sample here was PBMCs, taken around atezolizumab (anti-PD-L1) treatment.

The CDR3 here reads CASSEWREAGHEQFF. The sequenced DNA: TGTGCCAGCAGCGAGTGGCGGGAGGCCGGCCATGAGCAGTTCTTC. Recombination joined TRBV9 with TRBJ2-1, and TRBD2 matches 8 of the central bases. CDR1 and CDR2, per the germline V gene, are SGDLS and YYNGEE. The CDR3 covers 15 residues, taking in both the cysteine and the phenylalanine. Only the CDR3 DNA stays, 45 bases, in frame from base 1. The junction shows trimming of 3 bases on V and 8 bases on J, and the gene matches do not reach 10 bases of it.